These T cell receptor beta chains were read from a single sample in a study of response to subunit inactivated influenza vaccine. Using its own MiXCR run on the RT-PCR reads, TCRdb lists one record per CDR3 protein. The top ten hold less than 8.5% of the sample, which has 600,000 to 850,000 distinct CDR3 sequences, about 15% seen once. Sequencing was performed on PBMCs from blood, taken about 14 days before vaccination. The source is a man in his fifties or sixties who received an inactivated influenza vaccine. The CDR3 runs from the conserved cysteine through the conserved F or W. A D gene is named only where the DNA matches it firmly. Size is omitted from some rows. Given values are once, few, many or a class for expanded clones.

V gene	D gene	J gene	clone size	CDR3 protein	CDR3 DNA
TRBV7-9	NA	TRBJ2-5	many	CASSPHVMGERETQYF	TGTGCCAGCAGCCCACACGTGATGGGGGAACGGGAGACCCAGTACTTC
TRBV29-1	TRBD2	TRBJ2-1	few	CSVEALAGADEQFF	TGCAGCGTTGAAGCTCTAGCGGGGGCGGATGAGCAGTTCTTC
TRBV10-3	NA	TRBJ1-1	NA	CAISPGGNTEAFF	TGTGCCATCAGTCCCGGTGGGAACACTGAAGCTTTCTTT
TRBV11-2	NA	TRBJ1-6	few	CASSLRSPLHF	TGTGCCAGCAGCTTAAGGTCACCCCTCCACTTT
TRBV6-2/TRBV6-3	TRBD1	TRBJ2-2	NA	CASSLGQGGIGELFF	TGTGCCAGCAGTTTGGGACAGGGGGGGATCGGGGAGCTGTTTTTT
TRBV4-3	NA	TRBJ2-1	few	CASSQALNEQFF	TGCGCCAGCAGCCAAGCTCTTAATGAGCAGTTCTTC
TRBV3-1	NA	TRBJ2-6	few	CASSQERAGANVLTF	TGTGCCAGCAGCCAAGAGAGGGCTGGGGCCAACGTCCTGACTTTC
TRBV9	TRBD1	TRBJ1-2	many	CASSGGTGLLWYGYTF	TGTGCCAGCAGCGGAGGGACAGGCCTTTTGTGGTATGGCTACACCTTC
TRBV2	NA	TRBJ2-1	few	CASSLTGTSPYNEQFF	TGTGCCAGCAGTCTAACCGGGACATCGCCCTACAATGAGCAGTTCTTC
TRBV28	TRBD1	TRBJ2-1	NA	CANTTGINEQFF	TGTGCCAATACGACAGGGATCAATGAGCAGTTCTTC
TRBV18	NA	TRBJ2-3	many	CASSRLAADTQYF	TGTGCCAGCTCTCGGTTAGCTGCAGATACGCAGTATTTT
TRBV20-1	NA	TRBJ1-3	NA	CSVQSYSGNTIYF	TGCAGTGTGCAATCTTACTCTGGAAACACCATATATTTT
TRBV20-1	NA	TRBJ1-4	few	CSGGSAATNEKLFF	TGCAGTGGCGGATCTGCCGCAACTAATGAAAAACTGTTTTTT